These 24 T cell receptor beta chains were sequenced from one sample in a study of blood T cell repertoires in COVID-19. Sequenced by immunoSEQ multiplex PCR; TCRdb stores in-frame clones only, minus some. Of roughly 180,000 clones detected, 75% to 90% appear once; the ten largest clones hold around 7.5%. Material: peripheral blood. The receptors were gathered from an older woman with acute or convalescent COVID-19.

The chain carries TRBV2 and TRBJ2-2; TRBD2 might be the D (5 bases). This CDR3 region has 13 residues. Trimming took 6 bases from V and 5 from J, leaving 10 bases between them. CDR1 is SNHLY, CDR2 FYNNEI, per germline. The chain's CDR3 is CASRREFTGELFF. The CDR3 nucleotides read TGTGCCAGCAGGAGGGAGTTTACCGGGGAGCTGTTTTTT.

The CDR3 protein is CAAGASSGGGSEQFF. In DNA form, the CDR3 reads TGTGCCGCAGGGGCTAGCTCGGGAGGCGGGAGTGAGCAGTTCTTC. The rearrangement joins TRBV28 to TRBJ2-1; a weak D match, TRBD2 (7 bases). Germline CDR1 and CDR2: MDHEN and SYDVKM. CDR3 length equals 15 residues. Trimming took 11 bases from V and 9 from J, leaving 26 bases between them.

CDR3 nucleotides: TGTGCCAGCAGCGTGGACCTAGCGGGAACAGATACGCAGTATTTT. It is translated as CASSVDLAGTDTQYF. The chain carries TRBV11-3 and TRBJ2-3; 9 bases match TRBD2. The germline V gene has CDR1 SGHNT and CDR2 YENEEA. After removal of 5 bases from V and 3 bases from J, the junction contained 6 bases not matched to a gene. There are 15 residues in the CDR3.

In its sample, this clone was seen once. CDR3 sequence: CAWKREKLFF. The CDR3 DNA follows: TGTGCCTGGAAACGGGAAAAACTGTTTTTT. This chain uses TRBV30 with TRBJ1-4; D is undetermined. Germline assignment: CDR1 GTSNPN and CDR2 SVGIG (reference sequence). This CDR3 is 10 amino acids long. Trimming removed 4 bases from V and 8 bases from J, with 5 bases in between.

This clone was observed once. The chain couples TRBV24-1 to TRBJ2-3, with D maybe TRBD2 (6 bases). Per germline, CDR1 KGHDR and CDR2 SFDVKD. The V end was cut by 2 bases, the J end by 3 bases, with 11 bases between. The CDR3 is made up of 15 amino acids. CDR3 DNA sequence: TGTGCCACCAGTGATTCGGGAGTCGCTACAGATACGCAGTATTTT. It codes for CATSDSGVATDTQYF.

J is TRBJ1-1 and V is TRBV3-1 (or the pseudogene TRBV3-2), with no clear D. Germline loops: CDR1 LGHDT, CDR2 YNNKEL (reference sequence). V lost 11 bases and J lost 4, with 11 bases in between. The CDR3 totals 11 residues. The CDR3 loop is CASRGGTEAFF. The DNA of the CDR3 is TGTGCCTCCCGAGGAGGCACTGAAGCTTTCTTT.

The V and J genes are TRBV2 and TRBJ1-1, with unresolved D. CDR3 length: 14 amino acids. The V and J ends lost 1 base and 5 bases respectively, with 11 bases between them. Looked up from germline, CDR1 is SNHLY and CDR2 is FYNNEI. DNA of the CDR3: TGTGCCAGCAGTGAAGTGCACCGGAGGACTGAAGCTTTCTTT. Translating it yields CASSEVHRRTEAFF.

The chain employs TRBV18 and TRBJ1-2; the match to TRBD1 covers 10 bases. Germline loops: CDR1 KGHSH, CDR2 LQKENI. This CDR3 contains 15 residues. The J segment lost 6 bases and the V segment lost 3 bases, leaving 7 bases of the junction unmatched. CDR3 bases: TGTGCCAGCTCACCCAACTCCGGACAGGGGGATGGCTACACCTTC. Translation gives CASSPNSGQGDGYTF.

This sequence joins TRBV5-6 and TRBJ2-2; D may be TRBD1 (5 bases). This CDR3 spans 14 amino acids. Per germline, CDR1 SGHDT and CDR2 YYEEEE. V was cut by 2 bases and J by 7 bases, with 12 bases left in between. The DNA of the CDR3 is TGTGCCAGCAGCTTATTCCTCAGGGACGGGGAGCTGTTTTTT. As protein: CASSLFLRDGELFF.

V gene TRBV20-1 combines with J gene TRBJ1-2; D possibly corresponds to TRBD1 (6 bases). CDR3 size: 13 residues. From germline, CDR1 is DFQATT and CDR2 SNEGSKA (reference sequence). The V and J ends lost 3 bases and 7 bases respectively, with 15 bases between them. The CDR3 DNA is TGCAGTGCTAGTAGCACAGGGAGCATTGGCTACACCTTC. This translates into CSASSTGSIGYTF.

V usage is TRBV28 and J usage is TRBJ1-3; 9 nucleotides align to TRBD1. V was clipped by 1 base and J by 3 bases; unmatched bases: 10. The CDR3 totals 18 residues. The germline V gene encodes CDR1 MDHEN and CDR2 SYDVKM. The CDR3 coding sequence is TGTGCCAGCAGTTTATCGTACAGGGGGCTAAAAGGTGGAAACACCATATATTTT. This gives the protein CASSLSYRGLKGGNTIYF. Together with reference TRBV28 and TRBJ1-3, the CDR3 gives the full variable domain: DVKVTQSSRYLVKRTGEKVFLECVQDMDHENMFWYRQDPGLGLRLIYFSYDVKMKEKGDIPEGYSVSREKKERFSLILESASTNQTSMYLCASSLSYRGLKGGNTIYFGEGSWLTVV.

V is TRBV6-6 and J is TRBJ1-2; 8 bases match TRBD1. CDR3 length equals 15 residues. Unmatched junction bases numbered 15, after V lost 7 bases and J lost 8 bases. Per the germline V gene, CDR1 is MNHNY and CDR2 is SVGAGI (reference sequence). Here the CDR3 DNA reads TGTGCCAGCACCCCCTACCAGCAGGGGGCACAGGGCTACACCTTC. Its protein product is CASTPYQQGAQGYTF.

The chain employs TRBV7-2 and TRBJ2-6; 13 bases agree with TRBD2. CDR1 is SGHTA and CDR2 is FQGNSA in the germline V gene. Trimming cost V 0 bases and J 4 bases; bases outside gene matches: 9. The CDR3 loop spans 20 amino acids. DNA for the CDR3: TGTGCCAGCAGCTTAGCAAGCTCGGGACTAGCGGGAACCGGGGCCAACGTCCTGACTTTC. Protein product: CASSLASSGLAGTGANVLTF.

The J gene is TRBJ2-7, the V gene TRBV29-1; D is possibly TRBD2 (5 bases). The CDR3 consists of 14 residues. With 4 bases removed from V and 5 bases from J, the gap between germline ends came to 18 bases. Germline assignment: CDR1 SQVTM and CDR2 ANQGSEA. The CDR3 here is CSVGLDLAVHEQYF. CDR3 DNA sequence: TGCAGCGTTGGGCTGGACTTGGCAGTGCACGAGCAGTACTTC.

As to this clone: One end of the junction is discordant with germline, which a read error may explain. The genes are TRBV7-7 and TRBJ2-1; TRBD1 matches 7 bases. This CDR3 is 15 amino acids long. CDR1 is SSHAT, CDR2 FNYEAQ, per germline (reference sequence). CDR3: CASSQGGGPYNEQFF. In nucleotides, the CDR3 is TGTGCTAGCAGCCAAGGGGGCGGCCCATACAATGAGCAGTTCTTC.

In its sample, this clone was seen a few times. V and J are TRBV4-2 and TRBJ1-3; no clear D. Germline loops: CDR1 LGHNA, CDR2 YNFKEQ. Trimming removed 0 bases at V and 0 bases at J, with 15 bases between. This CDR3 is 18 amino acids long. DNA for the CDR3: TGTGCCAGCAGCCAAGAACCCCGTGGCCTCAACTCTGGAAACACCATATATTTT. Residues: CASSQEPRGLNSGNTIYF.

The chain links TRBV18 to TRBJ1-1; 8 bases align to TRBD1. Germline V gene data show CDR1 as KGHSH and CDR2 as LQKENI. With 3 bases clipped from V and 4 bases from J, the junction kept 1 base outside the gene matches. The CDR3 loop spans 13 amino acids. CDR3 nucleotides: TGTGCCAGCTCACCTGGACAGGGCACTGAAGCTTTCTTT. Its translation is CASSPGQGTEAFF. The full variable domain, in which reference TRBV18 and TRBJ1-1 provide the parts outside the CDR3, is NAGVMQNPRHLVRRRGQEARLRCSPMKGHSHVYWYRQLPEEGLKFMVYLQKENIIDESGMPKERFSAEFPKEGPSILRIQQVVRGDSAAYFCASSPGQGTEAFFGQGTRLTVV.

The chain uses TRBV9 and TRBJ2-2; D is ambiguous. Per germline, CDR1 SGDLS and CDR2 YYNGEE. The CDR3 contains 14 residues. The V gene lost 0 bases and the J gene lost 8 bases, with 11 bases spanning the gap. CDR3 nucleotides: TGTGCCAGCAGCGTAGCCCCCGAGCCAGGGGAGCTGTTTTTT. Encoded protein: CASSVAPEPGELFF.

Comments on this clone: This specimen includes other DNA sequences encoding the same CDR3. The V gene is TRBV18, the J gene TRBJ1-1, with TRBD1 identical over 10 bases. With V trimmed by 3 bases and J by 6 bases, 1 base remained unmatched. The CDR3 spans 13 residues. Germline values: CDR1 KGHSH, CDR2 LQKENI. CDR3 nucleotide sequence: TGTGCCAGCTCACCCGGGACAGGGGCTGAAGCTTTCTTT. It yields the protein CASSPGTGAEAFF.

This rearrangement joins TRBV19 to TRBJ1-1, with 8 bases lining up with TRBD1. The CDR3 runs to 12 residues. Trimming cost V 8 bases and J 4 bases; bases outside gene matches: 3. Germline values: CDR1 LNHDA, CDR2 SQIVND (reference sequence). CDR3 region: CASVTGATEAFF. The CDR3 DNA is TGTGCCAGTGTGACAGGGGCCACTGAAGCTTTCTTT.

V is TRBV12-3 or TRBV12-4 and J is TRBJ1-1; D possibly corresponds to TRBD1 (6 bases). V was pared by 3 bases and J by 5 bases, with 10 bases between. The CDR3 is made up of 13 amino acids. CDR3 nucleotide sequence: TGTGCCAGCAGTTTTTCCCAGGGGACTGAAGCTTTCTTT. This sequence encodes CASSFSQGTEAFF.

This chain connects TRBV18 to TRBJ2-1; 7 nucleotides match TRBD1. Germline-derived CDR1 and CDR2 are KGHSH and LQKENI. The CDR3 runs 15 residues. Trimming removed 6 bases from V and 7 bases from J; junction bases left unmatched: 12. In DNA, the CDR3 is TGTGCCAGCTCGCCGACAGGGTATGGAGAGAATGAGCAGTTCTTC. Encoded protein: CASSPTGYGENEQFF.

The chain is built from TRBV7-8 and TRBJ1-5; possibly TRBD1 for D (6 bases). This CDR3 has 14 residues. V was pared by 5 bases and J by 7 bases, with 15 bases between. The germline V gene encodes CDR1 SGHVS and CDR2 FQNEAQ. Written as DNA, the CDR3 is TGTGCCAGCAGCATCTCAGGGGACGGGCAGCCCCAGCATTTT. Amino acids: CASSISGDGQPQHF.

The chain employs TRBV6-2 or TRBV6-3 and TRBJ1-1; 8 bases map to TRBD1. Trimming took 2 bases from V and 6 from J; bases not matched to a gene: 11. Germline CDR1 MNHEY, CDR2 SVGEGT. This CDR3 is built from 16 residues. The CDR3 region is CASSYPAGGLRAEAFF. The CDR3 region has the DNA TGTGCCAGCAGTTACCCCGCAGGGGGCCTGAGGGCTGAAGCTTTCTTT.